A selection of T cell receptor beta chains follows, all from one sample in a study of blood T cell repertoires in COVID-19. Some clones are missing from TCRdb's copy, which holds only in-frame ones; the method was immunoSEQ multiplex PCR. The sample includes approximately 90,000 clones, roughly 84% of them seen just once. The sample comprised peripheral blood. The receptors derive from a man between 60 and 75 years old with acute or convalescent COVID-19. The CDR3 runs from the conserved cysteine through the conserved F or W. A D gene is named only where the DNA matches it firmly. Size values are once, few and many counts, or a class for expanded clones, and some rows have none.

TRBV7-6	TRBD2	.	TRBJ2-1	TGTGCCAGCAGCCCTGTTAGCGGGGGCCTTTCCTACAATGAGCAGTTCTTC	CASSPVSGGLSYNEQFF
TRBV5-4	TRBD1	.	TRBJ2-7	TGTGCCAGCAGCTCACACGCCGGGACAGGGGATGAGCAGTACTTC	CASSSHAGTGDEQYF
TRBV27	.	.	TRBJ2-3	TGTGCCAGCAGTTTATCGACAGCTAGCACAGATACGCAGTATTTT	CASSLSTASTDTQYF
TRBV4-3	.	.	TRBJ2-1	TGCGCCAGCAGCCAAGATATGGGCAGGGACAATGAGCAGTTCTTC	CASSQDMGRDNEQFF
TRBV11-2	TRBD2	once	TRBJ2-2	TGTGCCAGCAGCTTGACTAGCGGGGGGGCAGTCACCGGGGAGCTGTTTTTT	CASSLTSGGAVTGELFF
TRBV19	TRBD1	.	TRBJ1-2	TGTGCCAGTAGTCTCCGGACAGGGGGCTACACCTTC	CASSLRTGGYTF
TRBV5-4	TRBD1	.	TRBJ2-7	TGTGCCATTAAAAGGACAGGGGCCTACGAGCAGTACTTC	CAIKRTGAYEQYF
TRBV7-8	TRBD1	.	TRBJ2-2	TGTGCCAGCAGCCTCCGTCCGGGACAGGGGAACACCGGGGAGCTGTTTTTT	CASSLRPGQGNTGELFF
TRBV27	.	.	TRBJ2-7	TGTGCCAGCGGCCCACTGGCGGGCTCCCTCGAGCAGTACTTC	CASGPLAGSLEQYF
TRBV14	TRBD1	.	TRBJ2-3	TGTGCCAGCAGCCCGGACTTGTCGGGACAGGGGGCTTTTTCGAAATACACAGATACGCAGTATTTT	CASSPDLSGQGAFSKYTDTQYF
TRBV7-2	TRBD1	.	TRBJ2-5	TGTGCCAGCAGCCAGGGACAGCCGCAAGAGACCCAGTACTTC	CASSQGQPQETQYF
TRBV5-6	TRBD2	.	TRBJ2-7	TGTGCCAGCAGCAGCACAGGGCTAGCGGGATCCTACGAGCAGTACTTC	CASSSTGLAGSYEQYF
TRBV4-3	TRBD2	.	TRBJ2-7	TGCGCCAGCAGCCAAGCCCACCTGGGACTAGCGGGGCATTACGAGCAGTACTTC	CASSQAHLGLAGHYEQYF
TRBV27	.	.	TRBJ2-7	TGTGCCAGCAGTTCTAGATACGAGCAGTACTTC	CASSSRYEQYF
TRBV5-1	.	.	TRBJ2-2	TGCGCCAGCAGCCAAAGAGAAGTTACGGACACCGGGGAGCTGTTTTTT	CASSQREVTDTGELFF
TRBV19	.	.	TRBJ1-6	TGTGCCAGTAGTATAAACAGGGTTTCACCCCTCCACTTT	CASSINRVSPLHF
TRBV18	.	.	TRBJ1-4	TGTGCCAGCTCAAACAGCATTAATGAAAAACTGTTTTTT	CASSNSINEKLFF
TRBV4-1	.	.	TRBJ1-5	TGCGCCAGCAGCCCACAGGGTAGCAATCAGCCCCAGCATTTT	CASSPQGSNQPQHF
TRBV2	.	.	TRBJ1-5	TGTGCCAGCAGTGCACAGGGACCCAATCAGCCCCAGCATTTT	CASSAQGPNQPQHF
TRBV9	.	.	TRBJ1-5	TGTGCCAGCAGCGTAGGGGTACAGAGCAATCAGCCCCAGCATTTT	CASSVGVQSNQPQHF
TRBV30	TRBD1	.	TRBJ2-7	TGTGCCTGGAGGGAAGGAGGGACAGGCCAGTACGAGCAGTACTTC	CAWREGGTGQYEQYF
TRBV4-1	TRBD1	.	TRBJ2-3	TGCGCCAGCAGCCAGGGAGACAGGGTAAGCACAGATACGCAGTATTTT	CASSQGDRVSTDTQYF
TRBV18	TRBD1	few	TRBJ1-1	TGTGCCAGCTCACCACCGGGACAGCCGAACACTGAAGCTTTCTTT	CASSPPGQPNTEAFF
TRBV5-1	TRBD1	.	TRBJ1-2	TGCGCCAGCCGCCCTCTGGGACAGCCCAAAGATGGCTACACCTTC	CASRPLGQPKDGYTF
TRBV5-6	TRBD1	.	TRBJ1-4	TGTGCCAGCAGCTCGGGACAGGCTGGGGCGACAACTAATGAAAAACTGTTTTTT	CASSSGQAGATTNEKLFF
TRBV12-3/TRBV12-4	.	.	TRBJ1-3	TGTGCCAGCAGTTTGTATTCTGGAAACACCATATATTTT	CASSLYSGNTIYF
TRBV6-5	.	.	TRBJ1-5	TGTGCCACCCGGGAGTGGCAGGGCGGTCAGCCCCAGCATTTT	CATREWQGGQPQHF
TRBV7-2	.	.	TRBJ1-1	TGTGCCAGCAGCTTACCTGGGAGGGGAACGAACACTGAAGCTTTCTTT	CASSLPGRGTNTEAFF
TRBV30	.	.	TRBJ1-2	TGTGCCTGGAACCGAAACATAAACTATGGCTACACCTTC	CAWNRNINYGYTF
TRBV5-1	.	.	TRBJ1-5	TGCGCCAGCAGCAACGGAGGCCCGAATCAGCCCCAGCATTTT	CASSNGGPNQPQHF